The clone carrying this TCR beta chain was detected once. Its target is unknown. The record originates from a study of cytomegalovirus exposure and HLA in healthy donors. In the study overall: In an earlier analysis, 95 million to 140 million unique TCR beta sequences were found from 150 million to 200 million T cells.

Findings of the study overall: Highest at DRB1 and lowest at HLA-C, TCR association rates differed among HLA loci in a later analysis. Reported results showed that the classifier diagnosed cytomegalovirus status with high specificity and sensitivity. Per a later analysis, HLA-associated TCR beta chains showed more clonal expansion than other, equally common TCR beta chains.

Looked up from germline, CDR1 is MNHEY and CDR2 is SVGAGI. This CDR3 is 15 amino acids long. It was with 60 Vbeta and 13 Jbeta primers that the PCR ran. This table comes from immunoSEQ multiplex PCR, and its TCRdb copy is limited to in-frame clones, with some not included. Of under 150,000 clones listed, 80% to 85% were seen once; the top ten hold over 1%. V gene TRBV6-5 combines with J gene TRBJ2-5, with D tentatively TRBD2 (6 bases). Near its end, the DNA agrees better with TRBJ2-7, so the J call may be wrong. The clonotype was recovered from a male donor in good health and CMV-seropositive. The sample comprised PBMCs. CDR3 loop: CASSYSGGAYYEQYF. The CDR3 DNA sequence: TGTGCCAGCAGTTACTCGGGGGGAGCATACTACGAGCAGTACTTC.